This is a list of T cell receptor beta chains from one sample in a study of T cell repertoires in cytomegalovirus infection. Each CDR3 protein is one row after TCRdb ran MiXCR on the reads. The sample carries fewer than 1,000,000 distinct CDR3 sequences, around a third recorded once. The antigens for these receptors are not known. Sequencing was performed on cultured CD8+ T cells from PBMCs, taken from culture after CMV antigen stimulation. The receptors were gathered from a human donor in good health (CMV status not recorded). Some clones in this sample may be carry-over from other donors' samples. CDR3s leave out the opening cysteine and the closing phenylalanine or tryptophan. The order of the fields is V gene, CDR3 protein.

v_call: TRBV10-3; cdr3_aa: AISDPGQSFGYT
v_call: TRBV19; cdr3_aa: ASSRGGLADQPQH
v_call: TRBV20-1; cdr3_aa: SARYRGGTYEQY
v_call: TRBV12-3/TRBV12-4; cdr3_aa: ANSSLSYEQY
v_call: TRBV20-1; cdr3_aa: SARGGSIYGYT
v_call: TRBV15; cdr3_aa: ATSRDEDTQY
v_call: TRBV19; cdr3_aa: ASSIGQGNSPLH
v_call: TRBV24-1; cdr3_aa: ATSGTLPGQSYDYT
v_call: TRBV7-9; cdr3_aa: ASSTDNQPQH
v_call: TRBV5-1; cdr3_aa: ASSLLDPGTEAF
v_call: TRBV18; cdr3_aa: ASSLGTQGSGNTIY
v_call: TRBV7-8; cdr3_aa: ASSLGTGAQY
v_call: TRBV5-4; cdr3_aa: ASSLVPAPGEAEAF
v_call: TRBV19; cdr3_aa: ASTQTVAPNTGELF
v_call: TRBV7-6; cdr3_aa: ASRRGPLFLDNEQF
v_call: TRBV7-8; cdr3_aa: ASSLVSRSYNEQF
v_call: TRBV29-1; cdr3_aa: SGRWGGTEAF
v_call: TRBV20-1; cdr3_aa: SARKAGGPYDEQF
v_call: TRBV6-1; cdr3_aa: ASRRAAAAQETQY
v_call: TRBV7-6; cdr3_aa: ASSPYREETQY
v_call: TRBV25-1; cdr3_aa: ASGTSAYNEQF
v_call: TRBV4-1; cdr3_aa: ASSQEDRGRGGDQPQH
v_call: TRBV20-1; cdr3_aa: SAFILPGSAESLHTEAF
v_call: TRBV6-6; cdr3_aa: ASSYSRTHNQPQH
v_call: TRBV6-5; cdr3_aa: ASRSGPYQPQH
v_call: TRBV7-9; cdr3_aa: ASSPGTGPRLNSPLH
v_call: TRBV29-1; cdr3_aa: SVESILGETQY
v_call: TRBV18; cdr3_aa: ASSPPEGQMNYGYT
v_call: TRBV20-1; cdr3_aa: SAREGGLYGYT
v_call: TRBV7-6; cdr3_aa: ANSFSPGDTGELF
v_call: TRBV27; cdr3_aa: ASSLSRGHYEQY
v_call: TRBV10-3; cdr3_aa: AIRTHTAAGNTIY
v_call: TRBV6-6; cdr3_aa: ASSYAFGGQQPQH
v_call: TRBV7-8; cdr3_aa: ASSSPGGAGDTQY
v_call: TRBV10-2; cdr3_aa: ASRTTATSYNEQF
v_call: TRBV19; cdr3_aa: ASSIAPVLEDTEAF
v_call: TRBV28; cdr3_aa: ASSEEPRQGMRSYVGYT
v_call: TRBV28; cdr3_aa: ATGRDTQY
v_call: TRBV4-1; cdr3_aa: ASSRLDRAGDNSPLH
v_call: TRBV5-6; cdr3_aa: ASKGLSFYGYT
v_call: TRBV27; cdr3_aa: ASSPGGRDGNQPQH
v_call: TRBV7-9; cdr3_aa: LIYSPSGIYTEAF
v_call: TRBV20-1; cdr3_aa: SARDRQRGSSYNEQF
v_call: TRBV15; cdr3_aa: ATSLSRNEQF
v_call: TRBV7-9; cdr3_aa: ASSPIAGAPPDTQY
v_call: TRBV10-3; cdr3_aa: AISESVGLVAF
v_call: TRBV12-3/TRBV12-4; cdr3_aa: ASSPGTGGLKPQH
v_call: TRBV7-9; cdr3_aa: ASSGTPLTDTQY
v_call: TRBV6-5; cdr3_aa: ASSLAVSSYEQY
v_call: TRBV15; cdr3_aa: ATRTGGDLTDTQY
v_call: TRBV27; cdr3_aa: ASSLTYLGGSVKYGYT